One and the same sample provided the 19 T cell receptor beta chains below, sequenced in a study of cytomegalovirus exposure and HLA in healthy donors. PCR used 60 Vbeta primers and 13 Jbeta primers. Profiled with immunoSEQ multiplex PCR; TCRdb holds only in-frame clones, not every one. The sample shows some 130,000 clones, more than 8% of them seen only once. The sample consisted of PBMCs. Every receptor here comes from a man between 50 and 59 years old in good health and CMV-seronegative.

This clone was seen a handful of times. The chain carries TRBV30 and TRBJ2-7; the D is unclear. Germline loops: CDR1 GTSNPN, CDR2 SVGIG (reference sequence). This CDR3 is 13 amino acids long. Trimming took off 4 bases at V and 2 bases at J, with 12 bases between the two ends. This CDR3 reads CAWMPGLAYEQYF. In nucleotides, the CDR3 is TGTGCCTGGATGCCAGGCTTGGCCTACGAGCAGTACTTC.

This clone showed up just a few times. The V gene is TRBV6-5, the J gene TRBJ1-1; D is perhaps TRBD1 (5 bases). The CDR3 consists of 15 residues. From germline, CDR1 is MNHEY and CDR2 SVGAGI. Trimming stripped 5 bases from V and 2 bases from J, with 15 bases between. Here the CDR3 reads CASSLIGGENTEAFF. Written as DNA, the CDR3 is TGTGCCAGCAGTCTGATCGGAGGGGAAAACACTGAAGCTTTCTTT.

The rearrangement joins TRBV19 to TRBJ1-2; 9 bases line up with TRBD1. V dropped 5 bases and J dropped 4; count of bases not matched to a gene: 5. Per germline, CDR1 LNHDA and CDR2 SQIVND (reference sequence). The CDR3 is 14 residues long. CDR3 residues: CASSRTGDGYGYTF. The CDR3 nucleotides read TGTGCCAGTAGTCGGACAGGGGATGGCTATGGCTACACCTTC.

This clone was counted many times. CDR3 sequence: CASSIRQITEAFF. CDR3 nucleotides: TGTGCCAGTAGTATTCGACAGATCACTGAAGCTTTCTTT. V is TRBV19 and J is TRBJ1-1, with D possibly being TRBD1 (5 bases). V dropped 3 bases and J dropped 4 bases, with 9 bases sitting between them. This CDR3 has 13 amino acids. Germline values: CDR1 LNHDA, CDR2 SQIVND (reference sequence).

The chain employs TRBV6-4 and TRBJ1-2; perhaps TRBD1 as D (6 bases). CDR3 size: 13 residues. Germline-derived CDR1 and CDR2 are MRHNA and SNTAGT. V lost 6 bases, J lost 6 bases, and 14 bases lay in between. This CDR3 is CASRDSEGDGYTF. Here the CDR3 DNA reads TGTGCCAGCAGGGACAGCGAAGGCGATGGCTACACCTTC.

V usage is TRBV7-9 and J usage is TRBJ1-5, with D possibly TRBD1 on 6 matching bases. V was cut by 6 bases and J by 7 bases, with 16 bases left in between. Looked up from germline, CDR1 is SEHNR and CDR2 is FQNEAQ (reference sequence). The CDR3 is made up of 14 amino acids. The CDR3 loop reads CASSPQGLGQPQHF. The CDR3 nucleotides are TGTGCCAGCAGTCCACAGGGATTAGGGCAGCCCCAGCATTTT.

The CDR3 coding sequence is TGTGCCAGCAGTTTCGGACTAGCGGGGGAGACCCAGTACTTC. Residues: CASSFGLAGETQYF. The V call is TRBV6-5, the J call TRBJ2-5, with 12 bases matching TRBD2. The trim removed 4 bases at V and 5 bases at J, leaving 2 bases unmatched. The CDR3 has 14 amino acids. Germline CDR1 MNHEY, CDR2 SVGAGI.

This clone was seen only a few times. CDR3 bases: TGTGCCAGCAGCATACGACTCAGGGTATCAAATCAGCCCCAGCATTTT. Translation gives CASSIRLRVSNQPQHF. V gene TRBV5-5 combines with J gene TRBJ1-5; D perhaps matches TRBD1 (5 bases). Germline V gives CDR1 SGHKS, CDR2 YYEKEE (reference sequence). The CDR3 consists of 16 residues. Trimming took 4 bases from V and 4 from J, leaving 18 bases between them.

This clone has a handful of counts. This chain uses TRBV6-1 with TRBJ1-1; 8 bases are shared with TRBD1. CDR1 MNHNS and CDR2 SASEGT come from the germline V gene. V lost 3 bases, J lost 0 bases, and 0 bases stayed unmatched. This CDR3 region has 14 residues. The CDR3 DNA reads as TGTGCCAGCAGTGAGGACAGGGTGAACACTGAAGCTTTCTTT. Translation gives CASSEDRVNTEAFF.

The gene calls are TRBV18 and TRBJ1-5; 7 bases are a match to TRBD1. From germline, CDR1 is KGHSH and CDR2 LQKENI. The CDR3 loop spans 14 amino acids. J lost 3 bases, V lost 4 bases, and 3 bases had no gene match. The CDR3 DNA follows: TGTGCCAGCTCACAACAGGGGAACAATCAGCCCCAGCATTTT. Amino acid sequence: CASSQQGNNQPQHF.

The chain combines TRBV10-3 with TRBJ1-4; D remains ambiguous. CDR3 size: 14 residues. CDR1 ENHRY and CDR2 SYGVKD come from the germline V gene. Trimming took 8 bases from V and 6 from J, leaving 16 bases between them. CDR3 loop: CAISGEDGYEKLFF. The CDR3 bases are TGTGCCATCTCCGGGGAGGACGGTTATGAAAAACTGTTTTTT.

This chain links TRBV14 with TRBJ1-1; D is unclear. V was pared by 0 bases and J by 5 bases, with 10 bases between. CDR1 and CDR2 (germline): SGHDN, FVKESK. The CDR3 sequence is 14 residues long. The CDR3 spells CASSQDLTRTEAFF. CDR3 nucleotides: TGTGCCAGCAGCCAAGATCTCACTAGGACTGAAGCTTTCTTT.

There are a few counts of this clone. This chain links TRBV10-3 with TRBJ2-3, with TRBD2 matching over 9 bases. The CDR3 covers 16 residues. Germline-derived CDR1 and CDR2 are ENHRY and SYGVKD. Losses at the gene ends were 0 bases for V and 5 bases for J; bases not matched to a gene: 6. In DNA, the CDR3 is TGTGCCATCAGTGAGTCAGGCGGGGGGGCTCTAGATACGCAGTATTTT. Protein product: CAISESGGGALDTQYF.

This chain joins TRBV29-1 and TRBJ2-1; the D gene is possibly TRBD2 (5 bases). The CDR3 runs to 13 residues. From germline, CDR1 is SQVTM and CDR2 ANQGSEA. Trimming took off 7 bases at V and 7 bases at J, with 17 bases between the two ends. CDR3 sequence reads: CSGGAAEGNEQFF. Here the CDR3 DNA reads TGCAGCGGGGGAGCGGCAGAAGGTAATGAGCAGTTCTTC.

The rearrangement links TRBV5-1 to TRBJ1-5, with D maybe TRBD1 (5 bases). CDR1 and CDR2 from the germline V gene are SGHRS and YFSETQ. V lost 0 bases to trimming and J lost 6 bases, with 13 bases between them. This CDR3 has 15 amino acids. The CDR3: CASSLVRGGIQPQHF. In DNA, the CDR3 is TGCGCCAGCAGCTTGGTGCGGGGGGGTATTCAGCCCCAGCATTTT.

The rearrangement joins TRBV19 to TRBJ2-2; TRBD1 matches 11 bases. Per the germline V gene, CDR1 is LNHDA and CDR2 is SQIVND (reference sequence). V shed 10 bases and J 4 bases; nucleotides not matched to a gene: 8. This CDR3 region has 15 residues. The CDR3 loop reads CATTPGTGGTGELFF. Written as DNA, the CDR3 is TGTGCCACAACGCCCGGGACAGGGGGCACCGGGGAGCTGTTTTTT.

This clone was counted only a few times. This chain connects TRBV5-1 to TRBJ1-2, with 9 bases that match TRBD1. This CDR3 is 15 amino acids long. CDR1 and CDR2 from the germline V gene are SGHRS and YFSETQ. V was pared by 3 bases and J by 3 bases, with 6 bases of the junction left unmatched. CDR3 DNA: TGCGCCAGCAGCTCCCAGACAGGGGGGGACTATGGCTACACCTTC. Its translation is CASSSQTGGDYGYTF.

With respect to this clone: The junction differs from germline at one of its ends, possibly a read error. The same CDR3 is also encoded by other DNA sequences in this sample. The CDR3 spells CASSYSTPSGNTIYF. The CDR3 region has the DNA TGCGCCAGCAGTTACTCGACACCTTCGGGAAACACCATATATTTT. The chain links TRBV6-5 to TRBJ1-3; D not certain. CDR1 MNHEY and CDR2 SVGAGI come from the germline V gene. CDR3 length: 15 amino acids.

The chain links TRBV6-6 to TRBJ2-2; 7 bases match TRBD2. CDR1 is MNHNY and CDR2 is SVGAGI in the germline V gene (reference sequence). The length of the CDR3 is 15 residues. Trimming removed 5 bases from V and 2 bases from J; junction bases left unmatched: 5. CDR3 in amino acids: CASSPRDYNTGELFF. In DNA form, the CDR3 reads TGTGCCAGCAGTCCCCGGGACTACAACACCGGGGAGCTGTTTTTT.